This T cell receptor (beta chain) was retrieved from a study of blood T cell repertoires in COVID-19 (dated by TCRdb to the early 2020s). Regarding the research as a whole: Samples from collaborators originated in the United States, Italy and Spain and spanned both the acute and convalescent phases of COVID-19. A de-identified subject ID, COVID-19 status, age in years and sex were almost always included in the sample metadata. The samples were drawn from the first 160 participants of the ongoing ImmuneRACE study and from about 1,200 subjects provided by 6 global collaborators. HLA class I and class II types, where available, came from metadata supplied by the sample provider rather than from assay-based typing. A freely available public database, intended as a resource for researchers studying the immune response to SARS-CoV-2, is where the repertoires were released. Deeply sampled blood TCRbeta repertoires from subjects exposed to, actively infected with, or recovered from COVID-19 were included in the dataset. The material from the prospective study consisted of cDNA or gDNA derived from T cells, B-cell-depleted T cells, or PBMCs. Paper-wide results and their limitations: Clinical and demographic metadata were provided uncurated, with the amount varying by source and participant.

The collaborating institutions used their own protocols to collect whole blood in K2EDTA tubes. For TCRbeta analysis, collaborators shipped samples as frozen whole blood, isolated PBMCs, or DNA extracted from either of those sample types. From the cysteine up to the phenylalanine, the CDR3 has a length of 15 residues. Only the CDR3 part of the read is kept: 45 bases, read in frame from the first base. Trimmed from V: 6 bases; trimmed from J: 8 bases; junction bases lacking a gene match: 10. CDR1 and CDR2 are drawn from the germline V gene: SNHLY, FYNNEI. Remarks on this clone: Its antigen has not been determined. Base qualities are not recorded, but no much larger clone differs from it by a single base.

TCRbeta CDR3 regions were amplified from genomic DNA by means of the immunoSEQ Assay, a bias-controlled multiplex PCR. From the authors' description of their analysis: Within the assay, amplification of reference gene primers was used to estimate how many nucleated cells each sample contained. To quantify the absolute abundance of each unique TCRbeta CDR3 rearrangement, sequence reads were collapsed and filtered. Productive Simpson clonality was computed per sample as the square root of Simpson's diversity index over productive rearrangements. TCRdb took over this immuneACCESS table, retaining in-frame rearrangements with V and J assigned. Such tables are incomplete; in checked studies, under half of the missing clones stem from an unresolved V gene, and the remainder is unexplained. The DNA gave D and trimming, while V, J and clone size come from that table. The sample table shows some 96,000 clones, and about 89% are seen once. In total, the top ten clones hold around 10% of the sample.

The V and J genes are TRBV2 and TRBJ1-6; 7 middle bases align to TRBD1. This TCR derives from a man between 45 and 60 years old with acute or convalescent COVID-19. Material for sequencing was peripheral blood. The DNA sequence is as follows: TGTGCCAGCAGACCCCGGGACAGCCCTTATTCACCCCTCCACTTT. Translation gives CASRPRDSPYSPLHF.